The next 30 T cell receptor beta chains were all read from a single sample in a study of T cell therapy after organ transplantation. Their cognate antigens are unknown. Sequenced by immunoSEQ multiplex PCR; TCRdb stores in-frame clones only, minus some. The sample has approximately 52,000 clones, 94% seen once; the top ten hold over 3%. The sequences come from CD8+ T cells from blood, collected before autologous CMV-specific T cell therapy. The receptors were sampled from a human patient who had received a solid organ transplant and had CMV disease.

V gene TRBV19 combines with J gene TRBJ1-1, with unresolved D. This CDR3 region has 13 residues. Germline lookup yields CDR1 LNHDA and CDR2 SQIVND (reference sequence). Trimming took 7 bases from V and 1 from J, leaving 10 bases between them. In nucleotides, the CDR3 is TGTGCCAGTACCCCCAGTCCGAACACTGAAGCTTTCTTT. Protein product: CASTPSPNTEAFF.

This clone has just a few counts. This sequence joins TRBV6-5 and TRBJ1-5; tentative D call: TRBD1 (5 bases). In germline, CDR1 is MNHEY, CDR2 SVGAGI. Between the trimmed V and J ends, which lost 11 bases and 4 bases, there was a span of 12 bases. The CDR3 covers 12 residues. The CDR3 coding sequence is TGTGCCTCCGGGGCAAGTAATCAGCCCCAGCATTTT. Its protein product is CASGASNQPQHF.

V and J are TRBV19 and TRBJ1-2; TRBD1 matches at 8 bases. The CDR3 is 12 residues long. Per the germline V gene, CDR1 is LNHDA and CDR2 is SQIVND (reference sequence). J lost 6 bases, V lost 7 bases, and 4 bases had no gene match. CDR3 bases: TGTGCCAGTACCAAACAGGGGGATGGCTACACCTTC. This translates into CASTKQGDGYTF.

In its sample, this clone was seen once. This chain connects TRBV6-5 to TRBJ1-1; TRBD1 agrees at 9 bases. CDR1 is MNHEY and CDR2 is SVGAGI in the germline V gene. The CDR3 contains 13 residues. The J segment lost 5 bases and the V segment lost 4 bases, leaving 2 bases of the junction unmatched. The CDR3 here is CASSLDRGTEAFF. CDR3 nucleotide sequence: TGTGCCAGCAGTTTGGACAGGGGAACTGAAGCTTTCTTT.

V and J are TRBV7-2 and TRBJ1-1, with 8 nucleotides matching TRBD1. Unmatched junction bases numbered 7, after V lost 2 bases and J lost 5 bases. From germline, CDR1 is SGHTA and CDR2 FQGNSA. The CDR3 covers 15 residues. The CDR3 nucleotides read TGTGCCAGCAGCTTATCGCGAACAGGGGGAACTGAAGCTTTCTTT. Translation: CASSLSRTGGTEAFF. Supplemented by reference TRBV7-2 and TRBJ1-1, the full variable domain reads GAGVSQSPSNKVTEKGKDVELRCDPISGHTALYWYRQSLGQGLEFLIYFQGNSAPDKSGLPSDRFSAERTGGSVSTLTIQRTQQEDSAVYLCASSLSRTGGTEAFFGQGTRLTVV.

The V gene is TRBV19, the J gene TRBJ1-1, with D unresolved. This CDR3 is 13 amino acids long. V gave up 6 bases and J gave up 1 base, with 9 bases separating them. Per the germline V gene, CDR1 is LNHDA and CDR2 is SQIVND (reference sequence). The CDR3 bases are TGTGCCAGTAGGCAGACACCGAACACTGAAGCTTTCTTT. It encodes CASRQTPNTEAFF.

The V call is TRBV5-4, the J call TRBJ1-2, with 7 bases lining up with TRBD1. Germline CDR1 reads SGHNT; CDR2 reads YYREEE (reference sequence). With V trimmed by 4 bases and J by 0 bases, 3 bases remained unmatched. The CDR3 sequence is 14 residues long. The DNA for the CDR3 is TGTGCCAGCAGCCTGGGGACAGCTAACTATGGCTACACCTTC. Translating gives CASSLGTANYGYTF.

The chain recombines TRBV19 with TRBJ2-7, with TRBD1 matching 7 bases. Trimming at V came to 4 bases and at J to 3 bases, leaving 0 bases not matched to a gene. CDR1 is LNHDA, CDR2 SQIVND, per germline (reference sequence). CDR3 length: 12 residues. The CDR3 here is CASSTGGYEQYF. CDR3 sequence (DNA): TGTGCCAGTAGTACAGGGGGCTACGAGCAGTACTTC.

The V call is TRBV27, the J call TRBJ2-7; D is undetermined. Trimming removed 3 bases at V and 6 bases at J, with 15 bases between. In germline, CDR1 is MNHEY, CDR2 SMNVEV (reference sequence). CDR3 length equals 14 residues. CDR3 sequence: CASSFLGASLEQYF. For the CDR3, the DNA is TGTGCCAGCAGTTTCCTCGGAGCCTCCCTCGAGCAGTACTTC.

The CDR3 spells CSVEGQGAGGYTF. The CDR3 DNA follows: TGCAGCGTTGAGGGGCAGGGGGCCGGTGGCTACACCTTC. The chain carries TRBV29-1 and TRBJ1-2, with TRBD1 matching over 8 bases. V lost 3 bases to trimming and J lost 7 bases; unmatched junction nucleotides: 7. The CDR3 runs to 13 residues. Looked up from germline, CDR1 is SQVTM and CDR2 is ANQGSEA.

The chain combines TRBV19 with TRBJ2-7, with 11 bases identical to TRBD1. V was clipped by 6 bases and J by 3 bases; unmatched bases: 7. CDR3 length: 15 residues. CDR1 and CDR2 from the germline V gene are LNHDA and SQIVND (reference sequence). CDR3: CASRWTGTGGYEQYF. CDR3 in DNA: TGTGCCAGTAGATGGACAGGGACAGGGGGCTACGAGCAGTACTTC. Full variable domain (outside the CDR3, taken from reference TRBV19 and TRBJ2-7): DGGITQSPKYLFRKEGQNVTLSCEQNLNHDAMYWYRQDPGQGLRLIYYSQIVNDFQKGDIAEGYSVSREKKESFPLTVTSAQKNPTAFYLCASRWTGTGGYEQYFGPGTRLTVT.

The V and J genes are TRBV2 and TRBJ2-5; D not certain. This CDR3 comprises 13 residues. Deletions cut 3 bases from V and 9 bases from J, with 14 bases between. Germline assignment: CDR1 SNHLY and CDR2 FYNNEI. The CDR3 region has the DNA TGTGCCAGCAGTGATCACCCTCCCGAGGCCCAGTACTTC. Residues: CASSDHPPEAQYF. Looking up the rest from reference TRBV2 and TRBJ2-5 gives the full variable domain: EPEVTQTPSHQVTQMGQEVILRCVPISNHLYFYWYRQILGQKVEFLVSFYNNEISEKSEIFDDQFSVERPDGSNFTLKIRSTKLEDSAMYFCASSDHPPEAQYFGPGTRLLVL.

V usage is TRBV5-4 and J usage is TRBJ1-1; 11 bases agree with TRBD1. The CDR3 has 15 amino acids. CDR1 SGHNT and CDR2 YYREEE come from the germline V gene (reference sequence). V lost 4 bases to trimming and J lost 2 bases; unmatched junction nucleotides: 4. CDR3 nucleotide sequence: TGTGCCAGCAGCCTGGACAGGGGGCAAAACACTGAAGCTTTCTTT. It codes for CASSLDRGQNTEAFF.

The rearrangement links TRBV10-3 to TRBJ2-7; no clear D. V was shortened by 3 bases and J by 4 bases, with 13 bases between the two germline ends. Germline assignment: CDR1 ENHRY and CDR2 SYGVKD. The CDR3 loop spans 14 amino acids. CDR3 bases: TGTGCCATCAGTGAATTTAACTCTGAGTACGAGCAGTACTTC. Its translation: CAISEFNSEYEQYF.

The rearrangement joins TRBV7-9 to TRBJ2-1; TRBD2 matches 7 bases. Germline values: CDR1 SEHNR, CDR2 FQNEAQ (reference sequence). Germline trimming cut 6 bases from V and 2 bases from J; bases unmatched to any gene: 7. This CDR3 region has 15 residues. CDR3 in amino acids: CASSQGEGTYNEQFF. As DNA, the CDR3 is TGTGCCAGCAGTCAAGGGGAGGGGACCTACAATGAGCAGTTCTTC.

The chain couples TRBV5-4 to TRBJ1-1, with D possibly TRBD1 on 5 matching bases. The CDR3 is 12 amino acids. V lost 4 bases and J lost 6, with 10 bases in between. CDR1 SGHNT and CDR2 YYREEE come from the germline V gene (reference sequence). The DNA of the CDR3 is TGTGCCAGCAGCGGATCAGGGTCTGAAGCTTTCTTT. Translation: CASSGSGSEAFF.

The CDR3 spells CASSAWDTFEDEQYF. CDR3 coding DNA: TGCGCCAGCAGTGCCTGGGACACGTTTGAGGACGAGCAGTACTTC. The chain has TRBV10-2 and TRBJ2-7, with D possibly being TRBD1 (6 bases). CDR1 and CDR2 from the germline V gene are WSHSY and SAAADI. This CDR3 comprises 15 residues. V was pared by 4 bases and J by 5 bases, with 18 bases between.

The chain is built from TRBV7-8 and TRBJ1-5; tentatively, D is TRBD1 (6 bases). This CDR3 is 16 amino acids long. V was cut by 2 bases and J by 4 bases, with 15 bases left in between. Germline V CDR1 and CDR2: SGHVS, FQNEAQ. The CDR3 nucleotides are TGTGCCAGCAGCTTAACCCCCAGGGGAGCAAATCAGCCCCAGCATTTT. This codes for CASSLTPRGANQPQHF.

The CDR3 nucleotides read TGTGCCAGCAGATGGAAGACTACGAACACCGGGGAGCTGTTTTTT. Translation gives CASRWKTTNTGELFF. The chain combines TRBV6-5 with TRBJ2-2; D is possibly TRBD2 (5 bases). This CDR3 is 15 amino acids long. Trimming stripped 6 bases from V and 0 bases from J, with 11 bases between. Germline values: CDR1 MNHEY, CDR2 SVGAGI.

Only one count was recorded for this clone. This chain connects TRBV7-2 to TRBJ1-1; D is unclear. V was cut by 1 base and J by 6 bases, with 15 bases left in between. Germline CDR1 and CDR2: SGHTA and FQGNSA. The CDR3 runs to 15 residues. Here the CDR3 reads CASSLEARPLSEAFF. In nucleotides, the CDR3 is TGTGCCAGCAGCTTAGAGGCCAGGCCACTCTCTGAAGCTTTCTTT.

The V gene is TRBV5-8, the J gene TRBJ1-2; D is possibly TRBD1 (5 bases). The germline gives CDR1 SGHTS, CDR2 YDEGEE. This CDR3 is built from 12 residues. V lost 6 bases and J lost 3, with 9 bases in between. This chain's CDR3 is CASTSGHYGYTF. DNA of the CDR3: TGTGCCAGCACCTCGGGACACTATGGCTACACCTTC. Using reference TRBV5-8 and TRBJ1-2 for the parts outside the CDR3, the full variable domain is EAGVTQSPTHLIKTRGQQATLRCSPISGHTSVYWYQQALGLGLQFLLWYDEGEERNRGNFPPRFSGRQFPNYSSELNVNALELEDSALYLCASTSGHYGYTFGSGTRLTVV.

The chain recombines TRBV5-5 with TRBJ2-3, with unresolved D. Deletions cut 1 base from V and 0 bases from J, with 6 bases between. The CDR3 has 14 amino acids. The germline V gene encodes CDR1 SGHKS and CDR2 YYEKEE (reference sequence). The CDR3 loop reads CASSLTHSTDTQYF. As DNA, the CDR3 is TGTGCCAGCAGCTTGACCCATAGCACAGATACGCAGTATTTT.

This clone was counted a few times. The rearrangement links TRBV4-1 to TRBJ1-2; TRBD1 is a possible D gene (6 bases). This CDR3 region has 16 residues. Germline V lookup: CDR1 MGHRA, CDR2 YSYEKL. V shed 2 bases and J shed 1 base, with 14 bases lying between them. As DNA, the CDR3 is TGCGCCAGCAGCCAATTAGGGGGAAGGGGTAACTATGGCTACACCTTC. Protein product: CASSQLGGRGNYGYTF.

This rearrangement joins TRBV2 to TRBJ2-1; the D is unclear. Looked up from germline, CDR1 is SNHLY and CDR2 is FYNNEI. The CDR3 is made up of 13 amino acids. V shed 7 bases and J shed 12 bases, with 19 bases lying between them. Written as DNA, the CDR3 is TGTGCCAGCACTGGGAAAAATCGGCTTATGCAGTTCTTC. Translation: CASTGKNRLMQFF.

This clone appeared once. V is TRBV10-1 and J is TRBJ2-2; D remains ambiguous. This CDR3 is built from 12 residues. Germline CDR1 WNHNN, CDR2 SYGVQD (reference sequence). V was pared by 3 bases and J by 4 bases, with 3 bases between. The DNA of the CDR3 is TGCGCCAGCAGTGACGGCACCGGGGAGCTGTTTTTT. Amino acid sequence: CASSDGTGELFF.

The chain is built from TRBV19 and TRBJ1-1; 8 bases agree with TRBD1. The CDR3 totals 15 residues. Germline CDR1 and CDR2: LNHDA and SQIVND (reference sequence). J was trimmed by 0 bases and V by 8 bases; bases with no gene match: 8. The CDR3 loop reads CASWTQGALNTEAFF. The CDR3 DNA follows: TGTGCCAGTTGGACGCAGGGGGCGTTGAACACTGAAGCTTTCTTT.

The chain has TRBV7-9 and TRBJ2-1, with D possibly matching TRBD2 (5 bases). CDR3 size: 14 residues. Germline lookup yields CDR1 SEHNR and CDR2 FQNEAQ (reference sequence). V shed 4 bases and J shed 7 bases, with 14 bases lying between them. The CDR3 bases are TGTGCCAGCAGCTCGGTTGGGCTAGCAAATGAGCAGTTCTTC. This codes for CASSSVGLANEQFF. The complete variable domain, with remaining parts taken from reference TRBV7-9 and TRBJ2-1, reads DTGVSQNPRHKITKRGQNVTFRCDPISEHNRLYWYRQTLGQGPEFLTYFQNEAQLEKSRLLSDRFSAERPKGSFSTLEIQRTEQGDSAMYLCASSSVGLANEQFFGPGTRLTVL.

V usage is TRBV2 and J usage is TRBJ1-1; TRBD1 matches at 8 bases. J was trimmed by 4 bases and V by 4 bases; bases with no gene match: 5. The germline gives CDR1 SNHLY, CDR2 FYNNEI. The CDR3 contains 14 residues. For the CDR3, the DNA is TGTGCCAGCAGTGGGACAGGGAGCGGCACTGAAGCTTTCTTT. This encodes CASSGTGSGTEAFF.

This rearrangement joins TRBV19 to TRBJ2-7, with D perhaps matching TRBD1 (6 bases). The germline V gene has CDR1 LNHDA and CDR2 SQIVND (reference sequence). V was pared by 0 bases and J by 5 bases, with 17 bases between. This CDR3 comprises 16 residues. The CDR3 region is CASSIDRQGNSDEQYF. The CDR3 nucleotides read TGTGCCAGTAGTATAGATCGGCAGGGGAATTCAGACGAGCAGTACTTC.

Here the CDR3 DNA reads TGTGCCAGCAGTTTAATGGGGCGAGCCACCGGGGAGCTGTTTTTT. This sequence encodes CASSLMGRATGELFF. This chain links TRBV27 with TRBJ2-2; D is perhaps TRBD1 (5 bases). This CDR3 region has 15 residues. Deletions cut 2 bases from V and 4 bases from J, with 11 bases between. The germline V gene has CDR1 MNHEY and CDR2 SMNVEV (reference sequence).